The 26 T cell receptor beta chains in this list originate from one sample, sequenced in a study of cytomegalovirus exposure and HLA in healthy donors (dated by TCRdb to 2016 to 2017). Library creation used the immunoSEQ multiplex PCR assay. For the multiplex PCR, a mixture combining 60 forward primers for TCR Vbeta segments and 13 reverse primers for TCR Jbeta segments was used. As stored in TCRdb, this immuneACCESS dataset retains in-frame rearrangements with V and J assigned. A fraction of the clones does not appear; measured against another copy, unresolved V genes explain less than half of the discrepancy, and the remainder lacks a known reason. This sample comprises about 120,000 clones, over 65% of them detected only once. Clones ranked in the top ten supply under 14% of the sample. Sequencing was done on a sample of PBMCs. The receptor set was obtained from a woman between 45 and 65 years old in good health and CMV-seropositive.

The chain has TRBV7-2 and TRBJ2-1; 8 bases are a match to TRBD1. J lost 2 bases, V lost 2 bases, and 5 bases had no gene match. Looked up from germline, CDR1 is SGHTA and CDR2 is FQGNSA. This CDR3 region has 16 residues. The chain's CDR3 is CASSLWTGQPYNEQFF. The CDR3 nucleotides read TGTGCCAGCAGCTTATGGACAGGGCAACCCTACAATGAGCAGTTCTTC.

In DNA form, the CDR3 reads TGTGCCAGCAGTTTATTGGGCAGAAACTATGGCTACACCTTC. As protein: CASSLLGRNYGYTF. J is TRBJ1-2 and V is TRBV28, with D hard to call. Germline loops: CDR1 MDHEN, CDR2 SYDVKM. V lost 1 base to trimming and J lost 2 bases, with 8 bases between them. The CDR3 loop spans 14 amino acids.

The CDR3 nucleotides are TGTGCCAGTAGGAAACAGGGGGTTTCTAACTATGGCTACACCTTC. As protein: CASRKQGVSNYGYTF. The chain is built from TRBV19 and TRBJ1-2; 8 nucleotides match TRBD1. CDR3 length: 15 amino acids. Germline-derived CDR1 and CDR2 are LNHDA and SQIVND (reference sequence). V gave up 6 bases and J gave up 0 bases; unmatched junction bases: 6.

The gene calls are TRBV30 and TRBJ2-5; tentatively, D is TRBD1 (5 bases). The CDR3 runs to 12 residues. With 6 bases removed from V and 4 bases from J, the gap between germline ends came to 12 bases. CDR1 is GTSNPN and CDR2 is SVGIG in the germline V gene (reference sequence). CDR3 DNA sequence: TGTGCCTGTTCTACACAGGCAGAGACCCAGTACTTC. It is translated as CACSTQAETQYF.

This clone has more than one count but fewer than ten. Here the CDR3 reads CASSETGLETQYF. The CDR3 DNA reads as TGCGCCAGCAGTGAGACAGGTTTGGAGACCCAGTACTTC. V usage is TRBV10-2 and J usage is TRBJ2-5; TRBD1 is a possible D gene (5 bases). The V gene's germline CDR1 is WSHSY and CDR2 SAAADI. V lost 2 bases, J lost 5 bases, and 9 bases lay in between. This CDR3 comprises 13 residues.

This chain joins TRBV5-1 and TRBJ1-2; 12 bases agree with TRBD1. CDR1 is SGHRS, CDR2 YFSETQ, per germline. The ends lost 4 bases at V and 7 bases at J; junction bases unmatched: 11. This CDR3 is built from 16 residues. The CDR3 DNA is TGCGCCAGCAGCGCCGGGACAGGGGGCGCTTTTGGTGGCTACACCTTC. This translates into CASSAGTGGAFGGYTF.

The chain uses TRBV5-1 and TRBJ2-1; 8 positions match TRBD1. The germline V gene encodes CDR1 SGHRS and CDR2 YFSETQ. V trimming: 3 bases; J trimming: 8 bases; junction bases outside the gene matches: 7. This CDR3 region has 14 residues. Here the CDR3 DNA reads TGCGCCAGCAGCTCAACGACAGGGGCGGATGAGCAGTTCTTC. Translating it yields CASSSTTGADEQFF.

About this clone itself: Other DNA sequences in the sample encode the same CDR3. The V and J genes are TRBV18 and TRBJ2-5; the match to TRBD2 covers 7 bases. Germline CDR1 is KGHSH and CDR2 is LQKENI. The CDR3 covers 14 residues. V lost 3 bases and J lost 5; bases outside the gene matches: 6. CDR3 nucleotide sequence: TGTGCCAGCTCACCGGGCCAGGGAGGGGAGACCCAGTACTTC. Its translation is CASSPGQGGETQYF.

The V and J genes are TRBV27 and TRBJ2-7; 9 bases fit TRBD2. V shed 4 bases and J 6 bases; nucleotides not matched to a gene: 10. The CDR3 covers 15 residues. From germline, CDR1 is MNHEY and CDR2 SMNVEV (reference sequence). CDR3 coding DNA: TGTGCCAGCAGTTCCTTAGCGGGAGCAAAATCCGAGCAGTACTTC. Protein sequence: CASSSLAGAKSEQYF.

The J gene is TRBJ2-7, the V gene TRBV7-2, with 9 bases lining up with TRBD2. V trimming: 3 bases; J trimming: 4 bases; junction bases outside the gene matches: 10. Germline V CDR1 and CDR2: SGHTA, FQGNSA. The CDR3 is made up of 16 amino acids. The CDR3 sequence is CASSFGSSGAIYEQYF. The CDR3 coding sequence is TGTGCCAGCAGCTTTGGGTCTAGCGGGGCGATTTACGAGCAGTACTTC. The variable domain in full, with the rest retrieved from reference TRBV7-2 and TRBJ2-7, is GAGVSQSPSNKVTEKGKDVELRCDPISGHTALYWYRQSLGQGLEFLIYFQGNSAPDKSGLPSDRFSAERTGGSVSTLTIQRTQQEDSAVYLCASSFGSSGAIYEQYFGPGTRLTVT.

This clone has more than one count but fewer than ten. In nucleotides, the CDR3 is TGTGCCAGCAGCTTTGGAGGGGTGATCTACGAGCAGTACTTC. As protein: CASSFGGVIYEQYF. The rearrangement links TRBV7-2 to TRBJ2-7, with D perhaps TRBD2 (6 bases). Between the trimmed V and J ends, which lost 3 bases and 3 bases, there was a span of 12 bases. In germline, CDR1 is SGHTA, CDR2 FQGNSA. This CDR3 has 14 amino acids.

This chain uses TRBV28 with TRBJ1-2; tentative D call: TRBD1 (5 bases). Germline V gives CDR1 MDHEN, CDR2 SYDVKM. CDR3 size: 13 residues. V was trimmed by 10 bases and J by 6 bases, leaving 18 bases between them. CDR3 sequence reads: CAIPARGEDGYTF. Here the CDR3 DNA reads TGTGCCATCCCGGCCCGAGGGGAGGATGGCTACACCTTC.

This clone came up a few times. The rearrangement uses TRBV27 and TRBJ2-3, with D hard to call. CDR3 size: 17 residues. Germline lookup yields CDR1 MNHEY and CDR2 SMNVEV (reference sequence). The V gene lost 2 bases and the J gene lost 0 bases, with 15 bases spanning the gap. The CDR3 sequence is CASSLNLATTSTDTQYF. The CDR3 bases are TGTGCCAGCAGTTTAAATCTCGCGACAACTAGCACAGATACGCAGTATTTT.

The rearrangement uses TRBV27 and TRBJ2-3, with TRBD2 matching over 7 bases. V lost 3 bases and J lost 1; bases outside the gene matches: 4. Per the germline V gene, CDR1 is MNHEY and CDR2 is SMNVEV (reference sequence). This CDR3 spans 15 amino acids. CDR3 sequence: CASSFASGGTDTQYF. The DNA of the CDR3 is TGTGCCAGCAGTTTTGCTAGCGGAGGCACAGATACGCAGTATTTT.

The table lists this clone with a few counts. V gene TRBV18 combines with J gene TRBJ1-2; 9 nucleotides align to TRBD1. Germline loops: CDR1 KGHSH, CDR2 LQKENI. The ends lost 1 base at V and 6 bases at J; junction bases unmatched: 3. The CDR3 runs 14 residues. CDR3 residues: CASSPQQGADGYTF. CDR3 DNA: TGTGCCAGCTCACCACAACAGGGGGCAGATGGCTACACCTTC.

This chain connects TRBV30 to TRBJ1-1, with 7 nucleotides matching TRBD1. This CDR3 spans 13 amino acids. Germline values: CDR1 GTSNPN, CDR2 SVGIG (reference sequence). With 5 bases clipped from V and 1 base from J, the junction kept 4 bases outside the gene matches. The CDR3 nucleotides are TGTGCCTGGGACAGGGCCGGGAACACTGAAGCTTTCTTT. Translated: CAWDRAGNTEAFF.

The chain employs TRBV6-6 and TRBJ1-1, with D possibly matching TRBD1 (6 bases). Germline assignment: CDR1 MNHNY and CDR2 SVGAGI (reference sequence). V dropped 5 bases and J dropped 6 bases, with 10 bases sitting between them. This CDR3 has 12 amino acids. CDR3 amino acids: CASSDRLSEAFF. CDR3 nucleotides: TGTGCCAGCAGTGACAGGCTGTCTGAAGCTTTCTTT.

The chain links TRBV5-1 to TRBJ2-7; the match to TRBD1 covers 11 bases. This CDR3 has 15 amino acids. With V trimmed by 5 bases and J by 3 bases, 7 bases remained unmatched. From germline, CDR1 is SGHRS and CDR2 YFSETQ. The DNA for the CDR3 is TGCGCCAGCAGACTAGGGACAGGGGGAAACTACGAGCAGTACTTC. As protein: CASRLGTGGNYEQYF. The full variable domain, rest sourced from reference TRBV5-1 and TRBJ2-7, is KAGVTQTPRYLIKTRGQQVTLSCSPISGHRSVSWYQQTPGQGLQFLFEYFSETQRNKGNFPGRFSGRQFSNSRSEMNVSTLELGDSALYLCASRLGTGGNYEQYFGPGTRLTVT.

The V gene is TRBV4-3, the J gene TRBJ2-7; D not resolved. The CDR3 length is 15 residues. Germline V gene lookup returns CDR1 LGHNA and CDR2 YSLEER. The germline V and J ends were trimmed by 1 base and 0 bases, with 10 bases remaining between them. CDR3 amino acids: CASSQGVSGSYEQYF. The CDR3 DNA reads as TGCGCCAGCAGCCAAGGAGTTTCAGGCTCCTACGAGCAGTACTTC.

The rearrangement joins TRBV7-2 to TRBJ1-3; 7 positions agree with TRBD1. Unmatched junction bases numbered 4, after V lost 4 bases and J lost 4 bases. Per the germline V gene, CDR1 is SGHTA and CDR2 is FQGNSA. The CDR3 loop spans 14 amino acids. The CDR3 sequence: CASSSGTAGNTIYF. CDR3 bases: TGTGCCAGCAGCTCCGGGACAGCCGGAAACACCATATATTTT.

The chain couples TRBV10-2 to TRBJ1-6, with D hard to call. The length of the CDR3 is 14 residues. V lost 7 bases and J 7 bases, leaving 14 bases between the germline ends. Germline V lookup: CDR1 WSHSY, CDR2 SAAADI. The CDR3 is CASTGGSRNSPLHF. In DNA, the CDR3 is TGCGCCAGCACCGGAGGCTCCAGGAATTCACCCCTCCACTTT.

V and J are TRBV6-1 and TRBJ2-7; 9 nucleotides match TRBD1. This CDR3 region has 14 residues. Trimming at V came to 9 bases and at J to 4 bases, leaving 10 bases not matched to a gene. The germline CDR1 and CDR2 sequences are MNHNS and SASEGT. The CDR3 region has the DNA TGTGCCAGTGAGGGGGTACAGGGGGCTTACGAGCAGTACTTC. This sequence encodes CASEGVQGAYEQYF.

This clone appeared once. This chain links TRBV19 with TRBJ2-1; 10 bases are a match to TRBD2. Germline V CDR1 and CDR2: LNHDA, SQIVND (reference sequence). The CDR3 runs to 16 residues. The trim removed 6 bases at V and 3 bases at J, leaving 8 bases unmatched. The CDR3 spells CASSHGSGRGYNEQFF. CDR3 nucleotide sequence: TGTGCCAGTAGCCATGGGAGCGGGAGGGGCTACAATGAGCAGTTCTTC.

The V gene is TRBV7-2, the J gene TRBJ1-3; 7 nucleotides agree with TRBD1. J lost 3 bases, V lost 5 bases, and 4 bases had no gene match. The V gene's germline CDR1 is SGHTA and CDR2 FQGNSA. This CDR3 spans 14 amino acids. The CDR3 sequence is CASSGQEGGNTIYF. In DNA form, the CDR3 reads TGTGCCAGCAGCGGACAGGAGGGTGGAAACACCATATATTTT.

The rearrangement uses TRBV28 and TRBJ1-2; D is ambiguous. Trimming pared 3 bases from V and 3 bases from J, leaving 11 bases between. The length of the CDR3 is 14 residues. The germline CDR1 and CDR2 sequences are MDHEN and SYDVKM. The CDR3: CASSFSGMDYGYTF. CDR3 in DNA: TGTGCCAGCAGTTTTAGCGGCATGGACTATGGCTACACCTTC.

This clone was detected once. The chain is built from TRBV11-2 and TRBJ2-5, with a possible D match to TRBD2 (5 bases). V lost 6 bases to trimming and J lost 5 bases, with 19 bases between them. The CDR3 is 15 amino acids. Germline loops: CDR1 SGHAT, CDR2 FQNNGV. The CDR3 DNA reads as TGTGCCAGCAGTCTAACCCTCCGGGATCAGGAGACCCAGTACTTC. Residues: CASSLTLRDQETQYF.